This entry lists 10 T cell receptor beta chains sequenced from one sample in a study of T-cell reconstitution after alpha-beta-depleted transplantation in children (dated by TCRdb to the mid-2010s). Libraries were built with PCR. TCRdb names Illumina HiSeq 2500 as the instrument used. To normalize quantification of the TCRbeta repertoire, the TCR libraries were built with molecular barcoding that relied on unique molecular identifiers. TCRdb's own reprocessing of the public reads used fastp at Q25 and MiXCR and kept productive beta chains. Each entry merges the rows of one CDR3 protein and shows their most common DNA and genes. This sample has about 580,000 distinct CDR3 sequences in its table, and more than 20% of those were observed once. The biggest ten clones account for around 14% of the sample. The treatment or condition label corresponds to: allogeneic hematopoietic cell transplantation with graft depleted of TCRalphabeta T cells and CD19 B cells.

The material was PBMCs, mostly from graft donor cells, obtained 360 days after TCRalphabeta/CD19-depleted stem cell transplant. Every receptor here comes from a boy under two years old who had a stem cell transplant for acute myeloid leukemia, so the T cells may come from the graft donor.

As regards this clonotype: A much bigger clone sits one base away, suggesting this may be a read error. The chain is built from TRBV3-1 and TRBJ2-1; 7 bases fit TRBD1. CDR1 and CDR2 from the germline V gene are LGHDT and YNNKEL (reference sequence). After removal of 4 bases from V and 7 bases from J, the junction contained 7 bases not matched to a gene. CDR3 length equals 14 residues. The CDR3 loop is CASSPLTGPNEQFF. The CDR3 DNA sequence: TGTGCCAGCAGCCCGTTGACAGGGCCGAATGAGCAGTTCTTC.

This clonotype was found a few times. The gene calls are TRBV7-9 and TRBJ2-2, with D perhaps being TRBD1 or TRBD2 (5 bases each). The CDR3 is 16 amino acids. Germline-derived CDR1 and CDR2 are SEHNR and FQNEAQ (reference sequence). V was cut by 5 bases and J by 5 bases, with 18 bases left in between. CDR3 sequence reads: CASSQTWDALTGELFF. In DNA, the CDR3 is TGTGCCAGCAGCCAGACTTGGGACGCCCTGACCGGGGAGCTGTTTTTT.

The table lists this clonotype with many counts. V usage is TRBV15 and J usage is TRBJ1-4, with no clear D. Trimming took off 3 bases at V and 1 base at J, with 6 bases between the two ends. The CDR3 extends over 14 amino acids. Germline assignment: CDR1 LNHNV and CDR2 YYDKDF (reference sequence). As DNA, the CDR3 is TGTGCCACCAGCAGCCGCCGAACTAATGAAAAACTGTTTTTT. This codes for CATSSRRTNEKLFF.

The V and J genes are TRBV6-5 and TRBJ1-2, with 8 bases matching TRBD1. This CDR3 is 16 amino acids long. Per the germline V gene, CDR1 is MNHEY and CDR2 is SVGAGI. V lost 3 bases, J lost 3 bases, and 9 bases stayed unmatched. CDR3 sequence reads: CASSYDRGSGYYGYTF. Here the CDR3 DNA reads TGTGCCAGCAGTTATGACAGGGGATCGGGCTACTATGGCTACACCTTC.

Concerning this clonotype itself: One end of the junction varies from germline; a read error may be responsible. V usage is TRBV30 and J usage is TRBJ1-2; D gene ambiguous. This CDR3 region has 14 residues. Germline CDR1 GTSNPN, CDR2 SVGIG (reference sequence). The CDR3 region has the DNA TGTGCCTGGAGTACGGGCCACGGGAGGTATGGCTACATCTTC. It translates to CAWSTGHGRYGYIF. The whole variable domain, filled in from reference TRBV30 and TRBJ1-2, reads SQTIHQWPATLVQPVGSPLSLECTVEGTSNPNLYWYRQAAGRGLQLLFYSVGIGQISSEVPQNLSASRPQDRQFILSSKKLLLSDSGFYLCAWSTGHGRYGYIFGSGTRLTVV.

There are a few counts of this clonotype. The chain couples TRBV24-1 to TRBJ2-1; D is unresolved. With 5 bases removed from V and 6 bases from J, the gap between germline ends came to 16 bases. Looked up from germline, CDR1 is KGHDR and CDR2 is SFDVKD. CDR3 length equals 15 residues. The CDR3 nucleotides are TGTGCCACCAGTGCGCGGCAGGTCAGGAGCAATGAGCAGTTCTTC. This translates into CATSARQVRSNEQFF.

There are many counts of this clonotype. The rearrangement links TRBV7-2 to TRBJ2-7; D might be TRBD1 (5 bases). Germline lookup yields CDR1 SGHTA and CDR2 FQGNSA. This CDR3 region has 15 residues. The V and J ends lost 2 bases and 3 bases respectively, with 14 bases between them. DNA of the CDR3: TGTGCCAGCAGCTTACAGTCGCAGGGATTCTACGAGCAGTACTTC. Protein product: CASSLQSQGFYEQYF.

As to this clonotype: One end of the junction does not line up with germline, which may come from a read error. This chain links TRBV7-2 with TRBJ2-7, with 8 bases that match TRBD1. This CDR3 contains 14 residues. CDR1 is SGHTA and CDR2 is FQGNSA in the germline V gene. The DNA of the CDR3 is TGTGCCAACAGCCTCGGGACAGGCCCTCTCGAGCAGTACTTC. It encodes CANSLGTGPLEQYF.

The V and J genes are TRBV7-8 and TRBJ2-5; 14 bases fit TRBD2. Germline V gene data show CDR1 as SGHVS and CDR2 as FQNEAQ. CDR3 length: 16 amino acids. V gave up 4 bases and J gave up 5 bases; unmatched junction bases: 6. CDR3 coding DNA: TGTGCCAGCAGCTCAAGACTAGCGGGGGGGCCTGAGACCCAGTACTTC. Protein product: CASSSRLAGGPETQYF.

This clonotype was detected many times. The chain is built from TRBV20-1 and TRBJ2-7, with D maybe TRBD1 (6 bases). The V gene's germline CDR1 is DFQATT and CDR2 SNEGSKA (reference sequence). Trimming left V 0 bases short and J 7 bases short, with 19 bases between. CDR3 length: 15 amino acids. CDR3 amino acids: CSARDPGRGTGEQYV. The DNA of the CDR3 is TGCAGTGCTAGAGATCCGGGCAGGGGAACGGGTGAGCAGTACGTC.